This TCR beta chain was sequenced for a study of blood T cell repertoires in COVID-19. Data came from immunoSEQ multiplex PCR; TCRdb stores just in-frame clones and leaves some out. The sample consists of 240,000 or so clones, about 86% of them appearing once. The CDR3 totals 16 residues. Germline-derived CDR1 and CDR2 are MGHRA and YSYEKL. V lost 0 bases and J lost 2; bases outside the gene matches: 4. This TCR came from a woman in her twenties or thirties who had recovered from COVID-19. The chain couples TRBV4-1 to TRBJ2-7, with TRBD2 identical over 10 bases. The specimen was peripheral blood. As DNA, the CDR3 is TGCGCCAGCAGCCAAGATCTCGGACTAGCGGCCTACGAGCAGTACTTC. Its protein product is CASSQDLGLAAYEQYF.